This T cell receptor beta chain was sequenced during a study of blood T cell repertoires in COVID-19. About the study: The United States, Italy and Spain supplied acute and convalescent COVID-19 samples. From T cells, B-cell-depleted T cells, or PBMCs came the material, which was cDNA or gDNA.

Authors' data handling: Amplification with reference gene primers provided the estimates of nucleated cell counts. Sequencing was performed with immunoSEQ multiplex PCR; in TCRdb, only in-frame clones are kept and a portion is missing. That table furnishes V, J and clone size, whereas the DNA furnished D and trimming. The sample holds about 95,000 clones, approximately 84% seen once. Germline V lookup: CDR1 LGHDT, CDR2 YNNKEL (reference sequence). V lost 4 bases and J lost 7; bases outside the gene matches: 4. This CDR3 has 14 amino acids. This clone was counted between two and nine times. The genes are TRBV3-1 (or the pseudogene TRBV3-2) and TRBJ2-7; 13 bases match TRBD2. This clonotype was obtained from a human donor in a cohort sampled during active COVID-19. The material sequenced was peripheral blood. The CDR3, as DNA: TGTGCCAGCAGCCTTCAGGGACTAGCGGGGGAGCAGTACTTC. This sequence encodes CASSLQGLAGEQYF.